This T cell receptor beta chain was obtained from a study of stem cell transplantation in POMP-related autoinflammatory disease. Germline loops: CDR1 LGHNA, CDR2 YNFKEQ. The V and J ends lost 0 bases and 14 bases respectively, with 15 bases between them. The CDR3 sequence is 13 residues long. Libraries were prepared by immunoSEQ multiplex PCR; TCRdb keeps only in-frame clonotypes and omits some of them. The table lists some 65,000 clones, roughly 88% of them singletons. The specimen comprised CD4+ T cells from PBMCs, sampled after stem cell transplantation. The source is a human patient with POMP-related autoinflammation and immune dysregulation (PRAID). Some T cells may be graft donor cells. This chain connects TRBV4-2 to TRBJ2-3; perhaps TRBD2 as D (5 bases). Written as DNA, the CDR3 is TGTGCCAGCAGCCAAGATAGAGAACGGGAATCGTATTTT. It is translated as CASSQDRERESYF.